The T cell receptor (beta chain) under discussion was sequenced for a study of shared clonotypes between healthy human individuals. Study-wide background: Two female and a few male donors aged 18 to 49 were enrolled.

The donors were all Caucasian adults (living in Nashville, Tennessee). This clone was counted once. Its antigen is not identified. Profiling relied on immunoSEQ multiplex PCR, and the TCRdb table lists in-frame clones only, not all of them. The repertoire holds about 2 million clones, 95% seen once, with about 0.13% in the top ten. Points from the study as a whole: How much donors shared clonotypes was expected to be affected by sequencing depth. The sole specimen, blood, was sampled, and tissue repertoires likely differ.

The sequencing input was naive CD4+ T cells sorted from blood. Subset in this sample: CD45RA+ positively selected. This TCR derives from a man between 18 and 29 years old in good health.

The CDR3 region has the DNA TGTGCCAGCTCACCCCGTGGTCAAGACGAGCAGTACTTC. Translating it yields CASSPRGQDEQYF. The chain links TRBV18 to TRBJ2-7, with D unclear. The CDR3 consists of 13 residues. Per germline, CDR1 KGHSH and CDR2 LQKENI. V was clipped by 3 bases and J by 5 bases, with 11 bases between them.